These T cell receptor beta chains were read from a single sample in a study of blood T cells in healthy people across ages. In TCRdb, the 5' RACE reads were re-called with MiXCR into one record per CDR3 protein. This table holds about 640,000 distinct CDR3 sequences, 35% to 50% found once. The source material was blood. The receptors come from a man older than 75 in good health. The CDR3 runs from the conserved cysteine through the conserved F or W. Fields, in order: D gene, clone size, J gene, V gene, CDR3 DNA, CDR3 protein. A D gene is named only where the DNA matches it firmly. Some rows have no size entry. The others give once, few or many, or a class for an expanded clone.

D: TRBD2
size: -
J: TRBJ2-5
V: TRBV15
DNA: TGTGCCACCAGCAGAGATCGAATAGCGGGGGGGAGTCGAGAGACCCAGTACTTC
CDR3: CATSRDRIAGGSRETQYF

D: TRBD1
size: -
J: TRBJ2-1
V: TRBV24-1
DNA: TGTGCCACCAGTGATTCGCAGGGGGGACAGGGGGTGGCCCATGGGCAGTTCTTC
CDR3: CATSDSQGGQGVAHGQFF

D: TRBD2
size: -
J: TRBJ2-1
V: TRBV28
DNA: TGTGCCAGCAGTTCTCTAGCGGGAGGCCTCGATGCGCAGTTCTTC
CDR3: CASSSLAGGLDAQFF

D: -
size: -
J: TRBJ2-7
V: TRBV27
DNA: TGTGCCAGCAGGGACTACCCCTCCTACAATGAGCAGTACTTC
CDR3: CASRDYPSYNEQYF

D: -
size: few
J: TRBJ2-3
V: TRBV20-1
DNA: TGCAGTGCTCCTCTCGCGGAACCTAGCACAGATACGCAGTATTTT
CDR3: CSAPLAEPSTDTQYF

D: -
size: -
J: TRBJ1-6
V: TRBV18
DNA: TGTGCCAGCTCACCAGTTGGGGTGGCCCAGTTGAATTCACCCCTCCACTTT
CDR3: CASSPVGVAQLNSPLHF

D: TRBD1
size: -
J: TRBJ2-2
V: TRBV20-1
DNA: TGCAGTGCTTTTAAACAGGGGGTTAGCGGGGAGCTGTTTTTT
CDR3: CSAFKQGVSGELFF

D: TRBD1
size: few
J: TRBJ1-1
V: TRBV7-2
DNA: TGTGCCAGCAGCTTAGTTAGGACAGGGGGCTTTGGCACTGAAGCTTTCTTT
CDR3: CASSLVRTGGFGTEAFF

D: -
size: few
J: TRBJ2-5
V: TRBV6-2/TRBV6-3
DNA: TGTGCCAGCACCGCCCCATTGGGGACACAAGAGACCCAGTACTTC
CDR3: CASTAPLGTQETQYF

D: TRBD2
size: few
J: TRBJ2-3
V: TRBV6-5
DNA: TGTGCCAGCAGCGTACTAGCGGCGGTCACAGATACGCAGTATTTT
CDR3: CASSVLAAVTDTQYF

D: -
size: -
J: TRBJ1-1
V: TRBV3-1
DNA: TGTGCCAGCAGCCAAGATGGCTCAGGGTTGGGTGAAGCTTTCTTT
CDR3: CASSQDGSGLGEAFF

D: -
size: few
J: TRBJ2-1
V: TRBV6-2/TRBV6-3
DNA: TGTGCCAGCAGTGATGTAGGGAAGGTCACCTACAATGAGCAGTTCTTC
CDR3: CASSDVGKVTYNEQFF

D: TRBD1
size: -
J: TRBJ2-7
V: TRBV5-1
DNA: TGCACCAGCGCCCAGGGGGATGGCTACGAGCAGTACTTC
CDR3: CTSAQGDGYEQYF

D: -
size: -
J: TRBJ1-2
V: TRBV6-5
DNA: TGTGCCAGCAGTTACTCGTTCGGTACAGGGAGGATCACTAACTATGGCTACACCTTC
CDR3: CASSYSFGTGRITNYGYTF

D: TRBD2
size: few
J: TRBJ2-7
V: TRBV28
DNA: TGTGCCAGCAACCCTCGACCTAGCGGGAGGATCTACGAGCAGTACTTC
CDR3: CASNPRPSGRIYEQYF

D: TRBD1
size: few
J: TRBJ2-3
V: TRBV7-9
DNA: TGTGCCAGCAGCCTACCGGGACAGCGCACAGATACGCAGTATTTT
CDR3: CASSLPGQRTDTQYF

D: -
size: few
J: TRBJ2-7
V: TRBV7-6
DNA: TGTGCCAGCAGCTTAGCGGTGGGAACGGACGAGCAGTACTTC
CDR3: CASSLAVGTDEQYF

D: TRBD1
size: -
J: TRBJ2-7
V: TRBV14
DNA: TGTGCCAGCAGCCACAGTTCAGGGGGCTACCACGAGCAGTACTTC
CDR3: CASSHSSGGYHEQYF

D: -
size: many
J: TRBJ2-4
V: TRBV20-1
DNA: TGCAGTGCTAGACATCTGGCCAAAAACATTCAGTACTTC
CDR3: CSARHLAKNIQYF

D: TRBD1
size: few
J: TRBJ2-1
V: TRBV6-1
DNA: TGTGCCAGCGCCCTGACAGGGTACTCCTACAATGAGCAGTTCTTC
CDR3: CASALTGYSYNEQFF

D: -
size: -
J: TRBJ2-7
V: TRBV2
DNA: TGTGCCAGCAGTGAACAGGGACCAGGGTACGAGCAGTACTTC
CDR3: CASSEQGPGYEQYF

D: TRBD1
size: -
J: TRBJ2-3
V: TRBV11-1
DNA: TGTGCCAGCAGCAGGGGGACAGGGCCCGTCACGAATACGCAGTATTTT
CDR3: CASSRGTGPVTNTQYF

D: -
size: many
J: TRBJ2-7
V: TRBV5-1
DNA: TGCGCCAGCAGCGTGGAGGCGACCTACGAGCAGTACTTC
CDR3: CASSVEATYEQYF

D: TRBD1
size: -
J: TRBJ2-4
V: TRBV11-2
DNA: TGTGCCAGCAGCCCCGGGACAGACCTTCTAGCCAAAAACATTCAGTACTTC
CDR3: CASSPGTDLLAKNIQYF

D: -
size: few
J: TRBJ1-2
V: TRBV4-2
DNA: TGTGCCAGCAGCCAAGAACCAGCCGGGGTTAAAAACTATGGCTACACCTTC
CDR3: CASSQEPAGVKNYGYTF

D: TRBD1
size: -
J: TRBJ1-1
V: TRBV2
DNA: TGTGCCAGCAGGACAGGGTACACTGAAGCTTTCTTT
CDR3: CASRTGYTEAFF

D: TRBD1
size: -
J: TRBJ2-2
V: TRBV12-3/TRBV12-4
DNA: TGTGCCAGCACCCTAGGGACAGCGAACACCGGGGAGCTGTTTTTT
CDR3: CASTLGTANTGELFF

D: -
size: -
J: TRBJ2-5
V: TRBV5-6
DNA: TGTGCCAGCAGCCCCAGGGGAGACAGATACCAAGAGACCCAGTACTTC
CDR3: CASSPRGDRYQETQYF

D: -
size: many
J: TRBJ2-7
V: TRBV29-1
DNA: TGCAGCGCCCAGACTAGGGGTATTTACGAGCAGTACTTC
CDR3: CSAQTRGIYEQYF

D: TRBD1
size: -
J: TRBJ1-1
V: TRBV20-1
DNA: TGCAGTGCTAGTTGCGGGACAGGGGGACAAACGGTCACTGAAGCTTTCTTT
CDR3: CSASCGTGGQTVTEAFF

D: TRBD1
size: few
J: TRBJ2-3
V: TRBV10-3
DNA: TGTGCCATCAGTGTGGGACAGGGGGATTTGGCAGATACGCAGTATTTT
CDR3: CAISVGQGDLADTQYF

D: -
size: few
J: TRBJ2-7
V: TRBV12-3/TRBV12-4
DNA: TGTGCCAGCAGTTTTGTGTCCCAGGGGTCCATCTACGAGCAGTACTTC
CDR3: CASSFVSQGSIYEQYF